What follows are 22 T cell receptor beta chains derived from one specimen sequenced in a study of blood T cell repertoires in COVID-19. Produced via immunoSEQ multiplex PCR; TCRdb's table is partial and in-frame only. The sample yields fewer than 350,000 clones, 87% seen once. The sample comprised PBMCs or T cells enriched from blood (not recorded which). The origin of the receptors is a woman in her thirties or forties who had recovered from COVID-19.

This clone has just one count. The chain recombines TRBV5-5 with TRBJ2-4, with D perhaps matching TRBD1 (8 bases). Germline V gene sequence: CDR1 SGHKS, CDR2 YYEKEE (reference sequence). CDR3 size: 15 residues. V lost 4 bases and J lost 8, with 19 bases in between. The CDR3 coding sequence is TGTGCCAGCAGCCCCTCTTGGACAGGGAGGGACATTCAGTACTTC. This gives the protein CASSPSWTGRDIQYF.

This clone turned up a few times. This chain's CDR3 is CSASGYSGSFDEQYF. CDR3 DNA: TGCAGTGCTAGTGGGTATAGCGGGAGTTTCGACGAGCAGTACTTC. The rearrangement uses TRBV20-1 and TRBJ2-7, with 9 positions matching TRBD2. The CDR3 spans 15 residues. The V gene end was trimmed by 3 bases and the J gene end by 5 bases; junction bases not matched to a gene: 11. Germline V gives CDR1 DFQATT, CDR2 SNEGSKA (reference sequence).

J is TRBJ2-1 and V is TRBV4-3; a possible D gene is TRBD2 (6 bases). Germline V CDR1 and CDR2: LGHNA, YSLEER. The CDR3 totals 18 residues. Trimming left V 0 bases short and J 4 bases short, with 19 bases between. The DNA for the CDR3 is TGCGCCAGCAGCCAAGAGGGATTGACGGCGGGACTGTACAATGAGCAGTTCTTC. It encodes CASSQEGLTAGLYNEQFF.

This clone was counted only a few times. The CDR3 is CASSSPGLAGGYEQYF. The CDR3, as DNA: TGTGCCAGCAGCTCTCCCGGACTAGCGGGAGGGTACGAGCAGTACTTC. This rearrangement joins TRBV28 to TRBJ2-7; 15 bases match TRBD2. The junction had 7 bases not matched to a gene; V was cut back by 6 bases and J by 4 bases. Germline loops: CDR1 MDHEN, CDR2 SYDVKM. The CDR3 consists of 16 residues.

This clone turned up a few times. The rearrangement joins TRBV27 to TRBJ2-2; 7 bases agree with TRBD2. Germline values: CDR1 MNHEY, CDR2 SMNVEV (reference sequence). V shed 4 bases, J shed 2 bases, and the junction held 4 bases outside the gene matches. This CDR3 spans 15 amino acids. The CDR3 is CASSSGLKNTGELFF. The CDR3 DNA is TGTGCCAGCAGTTCGGGACTAAAAAACACCGGGGAGCTGTTTTTT.

The chain combines TRBV24-1 with TRBJ2-7; D might be TRBD2 (5 bases). The CDR3 covers 16 residues. Per the germline V gene, CDR1 is KGHDR and CDR2 is SFDVKD. Deletions cut 3 bases from V and 0 bases from J, with 14 bases between. CDR3 in amino acids: CATSDPRSAGSYEQYF. In DNA form, the CDR3 reads TGTGCCACCAGTGATCCTCGATCGGCGGGCTCCTACGAGCAGTACTTC.

The J gene is TRBJ2-5, the V gene TRBV9; 7 nucleotides agree with TRBD2. The germline gives CDR1 SGDLS, CDR2 YYNGEE. The length of the CDR3 is 13 residues. Unmatched junction bases numbered 5, after V lost 4 bases and J lost 5 bases. The chain's CDR3 is CASSRRGGETQYF. The CDR3 DNA reads TGTGCCAGCAGCCGTCGGGGAGGGGAGACCCAGTACTTC. The full variable domain, completed using reference TRBV9 and TRBJ2-5, is DSGVTQTPKHLITATGQRVTLRCSPRSGDLSVYWYQQSLDQGLQFLIQYYNGEERAKGNILERFSAQQFPDLHSELNLSSLELGDSALYFCASSRRGGETQYFGPGTRLLVL.

This chain links TRBV7-9 with TRBJ2-4; TRBD1 matches 9 bases. CDR1 SEHNR and CDR2 FQNEAQ come from the germline V gene (reference sequence). The CDR3 contains 16 residues. The ends lost 3 bases at V and 0 bases at J; junction bases unmatched: 3. CDR3 loop: CASSFLGQGAKNIQYF. The CDR3 DNA sequence: TGTGCCAGCAGCTTTTTGGGACAGGGAGCCAAAAACATTCAGTACTTC.

The rearrangement joins TRBV19 to TRBJ1-1; 8 bases map to TRBD1. Trimming removed 7 bases from V and 5 bases from J; junction bases left unmatched: 12. There are 15 residues in the CDR3. Germline V gene sequence: CDR1 LNHDA, CDR2 SQIVND (reference sequence). CDR3 sequence: CASMGRGREWTEAFF. CDR3 nucleotide sequence: TGTGCCAGTATGGGCAGGGGGCGGGAATGGACTGAAGCTTTCTTT.

The chain combines TRBV7-9 with TRBJ2-3; TRBD2 agrees at 15 bases. The trim removed 4 bases at V and 0 bases at J, leaving 5 bases unmatched. This CDR3 has 18 amino acids. Germline CDR1 SEHNR, CDR2 FQNEAQ (reference sequence). The CDR3 DNA reads as TGTGCCAGCAGCTCCGGGACTAGCGGGAGGTCTAGCACAGATACGCAGTATTTT. It encodes CASSSGTSGRSSTDTQYF.

V is TRBV10-3 and J is TRBJ2-3, with a weak D call TRBD2 (6 bases). Germline values: CDR1 ENHRY, CDR2 SYGVKD. V was clipped by 6 bases and J by 0 bases, with 13 bases between them. The CDR3 is 15 amino acids. CDR3 residues: CAIRPSGLSTDTQYF. CDR3 sequence (DNA): TGTGCCATCAGACCCAGCGGGCTTAGCACAGATACGCAGTATTTT.

The gene calls are TRBV30 and TRBJ2-3, with 9 positions matching TRBD2. This CDR3 is built from 14 residues. Trimming at V came to 3 bases and at J to 2 bases, leaving 3 bases not matched to a gene. Germline lookup yields CDR1 GTSNPN and CDR2 SVGIG (reference sequence). The CDR3 spells CAWRIAGDTDTQYF. The CDR3 bases are TGTGCCTGGAGAATAGCGGGAGACACAGATACGCAGTATTTT.

This clone was found once. The genes are TRBV11-2 and TRBJ2-6; TRBD2 aligns across 7 bases. V was clipped by 7 bases and J by 0 bases; unmatched bases: 9. Germline V CDR1 and CDR2: SGHAT, FQNNGV. CDR3 length: 17 amino acids. Here the CDR3 DNA reads TGTGCCAGCACCCAAATGGGAGGGCTCTCTGGGGCCAACGTCCTGACTTTC. Translating it yields CASTQMGGLSGANVLTF.

The rearrangement uses TRBV19 and TRBJ2-5, with 11 bases fitting TRBD2. V was pared by 3 bases and J by 2 bases, with 5 bases of the junction left unmatched. The CDR3 has 16 residues. Germline assignment: CDR1 LNHDA and CDR2 SQIVND (reference sequence). This chain's CDR3 is CASSIPGTSGQETQYF. Written as DNA, the CDR3 is TGTGCCAGTAGTATCCCCGGGACTAGCGGACAAGAGACCCAGTACTTC.

The chain combines TRBV29-1 with TRBJ1-1, with D uncertain. The germline V gene encodes CDR1 SQVTM and CDR2 ANQGSEA. The CDR3 consists of 12 residues. The V and J ends lost 1 base and 13 bases respectively, with 16 bases between them. CDR3 bases: TGCAGCGTTGAAGCCCCCCCAACGGGGTTTTTCTTT. Its protein product is CSVEAPPTGFFF. The complete variable domain, with remaining parts taken from reference TRBV29-1 and TRBJ1-1, reads SAVISQKPSRDICQRGTSLTIQCQVDSQVTMMFWYRQQPGQSLTLIATANQGSEATYESGFVIDKFPISRPNLTFSTLTVSNMSPEDSSIYLCSVEAPPTGFFFGQGTRLTVV.

This clone turned up a few times. The chain is built from TRBV28 and TRBJ1-2; TRBD1 matches at 8 bases. This CDR3 spans 14 amino acids. The germline gives CDR1 MDHEN, CDR2 SYDVKM. Trimming cost V 7 bases and J 6 bases; bases outside gene matches: 10. The CDR3 region is CASNLDRVGDGYTF. DNA for the CDR3: TGTGCCAGCAACTTGGACAGGGTCGGAGATGGCTACACCTTC.

This clone was picked up many times. Other DNA sequences in this sample translate to the same CDR3. The chain is built from TRBV7-8 and TRBJ2-1, with TRBD1 as a possible D gene (5 bases). Per the germline V gene, CDR1 is SGHVS and CDR2 is FQNEAQ. The V end was cut by 2 bases, the J end by 4 bases, with 6 bases between. CDR3 length: 13 amino acids. CDR3: CASSLQGYNEQFF. The CDR3 nucleotides are TGTGCCAGCAGCTTACAGGGATACAATGAGCAGTTCTTC. Complete variable domain (other parts from reference TRBV7-8 and TRBJ2-1): GAGVSQSPRYKVAKRGQDVALRCDPISGHVSLFWYQQALGQGPEFLTYFQNEAQLDKSGLPSDRFFAERPEGSVSTLKIQRTQQEDSAVYLCASSLQGYNEQFFGPGTRLTVL.

V gene TRBV4-3 combines with J gene TRBJ1-1; 8 nucleotides align to TRBD1. Trimming cost V 0 bases and J 5 bases; bases outside gene matches: 8. The germline gives CDR1 LGHNA, CDR2 YSLEER. The CDR3 runs to 16 residues. The CDR3 spells CASSQDGQGARTEAFF. CDR3 DNA: TGCGCCAGCAGCCAAGATGGGCAGGGGGCGCGGACTGAAGCTTTCTTT.

This clone was detected once. The chain couples TRBV11-1 to TRBJ2-2; D might be TRBD2 (5 bases). Trimming removed 6 bases from V and 5 bases from J, with 13 bases in between. Per germline, CDR1 SGHAT and CDR2 FQDESV (reference sequence). The CDR3 runs to 14 residues. Here the CDR3 reads CASRRSGVTGELFF. In DNA form, the CDR3 reads TGTGCCAGCAGACGTTCCGGGGTGACCGGGGAGCTGTTTTTT.

The chain combines TRBV5-1 with TRBJ1-2; possible D gene TRBD1, 6 bases. V was clipped by 4 bases and J by 4 bases, with 14 bases between them. The germline gives CDR1 SGHRS, CDR2 YFSETQ. This CDR3 is 14 amino acids long. The CDR3 coding sequence is TGCGCCAGCAGCGTGATAGGGGGAACCTATGGCTACACCTTC. Protein: CASSVIGGTYGYTF.

The chain employs TRBV24-1 and TRBJ2-7; D gene uncertain. V lost 4 bases, J lost 3 bases, and 3 bases lay in between. The CDR3 runs 11 residues. Germline V gives CDR1 KGHDR, CDR2 SFDVKD. CDR3 DNA: TGTGCCACCAGTGACCACTACGAGCAGTACTTC. It encodes CATSDHYEQYF.

The gene calls are TRBV7-8 and TRBJ2-2, with 9 nucleotides matching TRBD2. Germline CDR1 reads SGHVS; CDR2 reads FQNEAQ. This CDR3 has 18 amino acids. After removal of 1 base from V and 1 base from J, the junction contained 7 bases not matched to a gene. The CDR3 protein is CASSLVGLAAQNTGELFF. Written as DNA, the CDR3 is TGTGCCAGCAGCTTAGTGGGACTAGCCGCGCAGAACACCGGGGAGCTGTTTTTT.